Following are 2 T cell receptor beta chains from one sample sequenced in a study of blood T cells in healthy people across ages (dated by TCRdb to 2015 to 2017). The receptor library was made with 5' RACE. TCRdb lists the instrument as Illumina HiSeq 2500. A second 7 to 11 cycle PCR used a sample-barcoded 5' primer and a J-beta primer mix. TCRdb reanalyzed the raw reads on its own, using fastp at Q25 for trimming and MiXCR for clone calling, and kept in-frame beta chains. Entries are consolidated by CDR3 protein sequence, retaining the most common genes and DNA. Within this sample are about 800,000 distinct CDR3 sequences, with approximately 25% of them counted one time only. The ten biggest clones cover roughly 3.5% of the sample. The sample was also linked to a second study, of T cells of mothers and their children.

Sequenced input: blood. These receptors came from a boy younger than 18 in good health.

This clonotype has just a few counts. V and J are TRBV28 and TRBJ2-5, with 9 bases identical to TRBD1. This CDR3 has 13 amino acids. The germline V gene has CDR1 MDHEN and CDR2 SYDVKM. Trimming cost V 7 bases and J 5 bases; bases outside gene matches: 5. The CDR3 sequence: CASNRGHGETQYF. The DNA of the CDR3 is TGTGCCAGCAACAGGGGGCATGGGGAGACCCAGTACTTC.

In its sample, this clonotype was seen a few times. The J gene is TRBJ2-7, the V gene TRBV4-2, with D possibly being TRBD1 (5 bases). V was trimmed by 0 bases and J by 3 bases, leaving 12 bases between them. The CDR3 sequence is 15 residues long. Germline V gene data show CDR1 as LGHNA and CDR2 as YNFKEQ. CDR3 in amino acids: CASSQEAQGFYEQYF. Written as DNA, the CDR3 is TGTGCCAGCAGCCAAGAGGCCCAGGGCTTCTACGAGCAGTACTTC.